This record covers a single T cell receptor (beta chain). The antigen remains undetermined. Germline loops: CDR1 LNHDA, CDR2 SQIVND (reference sequence). The CDR3 has 13 amino acids. V dropped 7 bases and J dropped 5; count of bases not matched to a gene: 8. No infections or other immune events were documented during collection. The sample is drawn from a study of identifying expanded T cells in peripheral blood. Profiling relied on immunoSEQ multiplex PCR, and the TCRdb table lists in-frame clones only, not all of them. The table records over 100,000 clones, 88% of them present only once. Broader study findings: Across healthy donors, higher total template counts meant significantly greater roughly two-week count variance.

V usage is TRBV19 and J usage is TRBJ2-7, with 7 bases lining up with TRBD1. The TCR comes from a person aged 18-70 years in good health. Sequenced: blood. The CDR3 sequence: CASTGTEAHEQYF. The CDR3 nucleotides are TGTGCCAGTACCGGGACAGAGGCCCACGAGCAGTACTTC.